These 14 T cell receptor beta chains originate from one sample sequenced in a study of technical replicates of blood from several donors. Using immunoSEQ multiplex PCR, the repertoire was profiled, and TCRdb retains in-frame clones only, with some absent. The repertoire has tens of thousands of clones, 95% to 98% of them found once; the top ten carry approximately 0.21%. The material sequenced was T cells isolated from PBMCs. These receptors all stem from a human donor in good health.

The rearrangement uses TRBV13 and TRBJ2-1; 8 bases are a match to TRBD1. The germline V gene has CDR1 PRHDT and CDR2 FYEKMQ (reference sequence). CDR3 size: 14 residues. V lost 5 bases and J lost 7; bases outside the gene matches: 7. Here the CDR3 DNA reads TGTGCCAGCAGCGTGGACAGGGCAGTAAATGAGCAGTTCTTC. Translating gives CASSVDRAVNEQFF.

The V and J genes are TRBV4-2 and TRBJ2-2; 11 nucleotides align to TRBD2. CDR1 is LGHNA, CDR2 YNFKEQ, per germline. There are 15 residues in the CDR3. Trimming removed 0 bases from V and 6 bases from J; junction bases left unmatched: 0. DNA of the CDR3: TGTGCCAGCAGCCAAGAACTAGCGGGAGCCGGGGAGCTGTTTTTT. It yields the protein CASSQELAGAGELFF.

The gene calls are TRBV9 and TRBJ2-3; 9 bases are a match to TRBD2. The CDR3 is 16 residues long. With 0 bases clipped from V and 0 bases from J, the junction kept 2 bases outside the gene matches. Germline CDR1 SGDLS, CDR2 YYNGEE. CDR3 amino acids: CASSVALAGSTDTQYF. CDR3 sequence (DNA): TGTGCCAGCAGCGTAGCACTAGCGGGTAGCACAGATACGCAGTATTTT. Variable domain in full (rest from reference TRBV9 and TRBJ2-3): DSGVTQTPKHLITATGQRVTLRCSPRSGDLSVYWYQQSLDQGLQFLIQYYNGEERAKGNILERFSAQQFPDLHSELNLSSLELGDSALYFCASSVALAGSTDTQYFGPGTRLTVL.

This clone occurred once. The J gene is TRBJ1-2, the V gene TRBV7-3; D not certain. The germline V gene encodes CDR1 SGHTA and CDR2 FQGTGA. This CDR3 region has 14 residues. V lost 2 bases and J 4 bases, leaving 11 bases between the germline ends. The CDR3 sequence: CASSLADTLYGYTF. The CDR3 nucleotides read TGTGCCAGCAGCTTAGCTGACACTCTCTATGGCTACACCTTC.

The chain uses TRBV6-4 and TRBJ2-7; the match to TRBD2 covers 11 bases. CDR1 is MRHNA, CDR2 SNTAGT, per germline. Germline trimming cut 5 bases from V and 4 bases from J; bases unmatched to any gene: 7. The CDR3 runs 15 residues. CDR3 in amino acids: CASSLLAGGEYEQYF. DNA for the CDR3: TGTGCCAGCAGTCTCCTAGCGGGAGGAGAGTACGAGCAGTACTTC.

The chain carries TRBV5-6 and TRBJ2-7; TRBD2 matches 10 bases. The ends lost 0 bases at V and 2 bases at J; junction bases unmatched: 2. Germline V lookup: CDR1 SGHDT, CDR2 YYEEEE. The CDR3 extends over 15 amino acids. The DNA for the CDR3 is TGTGCCAGCAGCTTGGGGCTAGCGGGGGCCTACGAGCAGTACTTC. Amino acids: CASSLGLAGAYEQYF.

V usage is TRBV7-2 and J usage is TRBJ2-7; D possibly corresponds to TRBD1 (5 bases). CDR1 is SGHTA, CDR2 FQGNSA, per germline. V was shortened by 1 base and J by 7 bases, with 17 bases between the two germline ends. The length of the CDR3 is 15 residues. This chain's CDR3 is CASSLVYQGRREQYF. CDR3 nucleotide sequence: TGTGCCAGCAGCTTAGTTTACCAGGGCCGTCGGGAGCAGTACTTC.

The chain employs TRBV11-2 and TRBJ2-7, with TRBD1 identical over 7 bases. After removal of 0 bases from V and 3 bases from J, the junction contained 5 bases not matched to a gene. The CDR3 consists of 15 residues. The germline gives CDR1 SGHAT, CDR2 FQNNGV. In DNA form, the CDR3 reads TGTGCCAGCAGCTTAGACGGGCAGGGGGACTACGAGCAGTACTTC. The encoded protein is CASSLDGQGDYEQYF.

The chain couples TRBV18 to TRBJ2-7; TRBD2 matches at 7 bases. The CDR3 covers 11 residues. Germline lookup yields CDR1 KGHSH and CDR2 LQKENI. The J segment lost 7 bases and the V segment lost 3 bases, leaving 0 bases of the junction unmatched. CDR3 DNA sequence: TGTGCCAGCTCACCCGGGGGGGAGCAGTACTTC. Encoded protein: CASSPGGEQYF.

The chain uses TRBV7-3 and TRBJ2-2, with 13 positions matching TRBD2. CDR1 and CDR2 from the germline V gene are SGHTA and FQGTGA. J gave up 7 bases and V 3 bases, and 5 bases lay outside the gene matches. The CDR3 is 16 residues long. DNA for the CDR3: TGTGCCAGCAGCTTTACTAGCGGGAGGGCTGACGGGGAGCTGTTTTTT. As protein: CASSFTSGRADGELFF.

The chain joins TRBV30 to TRBJ1-1; D unclear. This CDR3 comprises 12 residues. Germline CDR1 GTSNPN, CDR2 SVGIG (reference sequence). Trimming removed 2 bases from V and 5 bases from J, with 9 bases in between. CDR3 protein: CAWSNERTEAFF. CDR3 DNA: TGTGCCTGGAGTAACGAGAGAACTGAAGCTTTCTTT.

This chain uses TRBV29-1 with TRBJ1-2, with a tentative D call TRBD1 (5 bases). Germline loops: CDR1 SQVTM, CDR2 ANQGSEA. V dropped 4 bases and J dropped 4 bases, with 16 bases sitting between them. The CDR3 spans 14 residues. In DNA, the CDR3 is TGCAGCGTTGTTATGGACAACCTAAGCTATGGCTACACCTTC. Residues: CSVVMDNLSYGYTF.

This chain uses TRBV6-6 with TRBJ2-7, with 9 bases identical to TRBD1. The V gene end was trimmed by 5 bases and the J gene end by 3 bases; junction bases not matched to a gene: 5. Germline loops: CDR1 MNHNY, CDR2 SVGAGI (reference sequence). This CDR3 spans 14 amino acids. DNA of the CDR3: TGTGCCAGCAGTGTAAACAGGGGGCTCTACGAGCAGTACTTC. This sequence encodes CASSVNRGLYEQYF.

The chain uses TRBV28 and TRBJ2-7, with a tentative D call TRBD2 (6 bases). Germline V gene lookup returns CDR1 MDHEN and CDR2 SYDVKM. Deletions cut 3 bases from V and 4 bases from J, with 19 bases between. The CDR3 is 16 residues long. Here the CDR3 DNA reads TGTGCCAGCAGTTTCCTATCCGGGACTCCGGAGTACGAGCAGTACTTC. Encoded protein: CASSFLSGTPEYEQYF.